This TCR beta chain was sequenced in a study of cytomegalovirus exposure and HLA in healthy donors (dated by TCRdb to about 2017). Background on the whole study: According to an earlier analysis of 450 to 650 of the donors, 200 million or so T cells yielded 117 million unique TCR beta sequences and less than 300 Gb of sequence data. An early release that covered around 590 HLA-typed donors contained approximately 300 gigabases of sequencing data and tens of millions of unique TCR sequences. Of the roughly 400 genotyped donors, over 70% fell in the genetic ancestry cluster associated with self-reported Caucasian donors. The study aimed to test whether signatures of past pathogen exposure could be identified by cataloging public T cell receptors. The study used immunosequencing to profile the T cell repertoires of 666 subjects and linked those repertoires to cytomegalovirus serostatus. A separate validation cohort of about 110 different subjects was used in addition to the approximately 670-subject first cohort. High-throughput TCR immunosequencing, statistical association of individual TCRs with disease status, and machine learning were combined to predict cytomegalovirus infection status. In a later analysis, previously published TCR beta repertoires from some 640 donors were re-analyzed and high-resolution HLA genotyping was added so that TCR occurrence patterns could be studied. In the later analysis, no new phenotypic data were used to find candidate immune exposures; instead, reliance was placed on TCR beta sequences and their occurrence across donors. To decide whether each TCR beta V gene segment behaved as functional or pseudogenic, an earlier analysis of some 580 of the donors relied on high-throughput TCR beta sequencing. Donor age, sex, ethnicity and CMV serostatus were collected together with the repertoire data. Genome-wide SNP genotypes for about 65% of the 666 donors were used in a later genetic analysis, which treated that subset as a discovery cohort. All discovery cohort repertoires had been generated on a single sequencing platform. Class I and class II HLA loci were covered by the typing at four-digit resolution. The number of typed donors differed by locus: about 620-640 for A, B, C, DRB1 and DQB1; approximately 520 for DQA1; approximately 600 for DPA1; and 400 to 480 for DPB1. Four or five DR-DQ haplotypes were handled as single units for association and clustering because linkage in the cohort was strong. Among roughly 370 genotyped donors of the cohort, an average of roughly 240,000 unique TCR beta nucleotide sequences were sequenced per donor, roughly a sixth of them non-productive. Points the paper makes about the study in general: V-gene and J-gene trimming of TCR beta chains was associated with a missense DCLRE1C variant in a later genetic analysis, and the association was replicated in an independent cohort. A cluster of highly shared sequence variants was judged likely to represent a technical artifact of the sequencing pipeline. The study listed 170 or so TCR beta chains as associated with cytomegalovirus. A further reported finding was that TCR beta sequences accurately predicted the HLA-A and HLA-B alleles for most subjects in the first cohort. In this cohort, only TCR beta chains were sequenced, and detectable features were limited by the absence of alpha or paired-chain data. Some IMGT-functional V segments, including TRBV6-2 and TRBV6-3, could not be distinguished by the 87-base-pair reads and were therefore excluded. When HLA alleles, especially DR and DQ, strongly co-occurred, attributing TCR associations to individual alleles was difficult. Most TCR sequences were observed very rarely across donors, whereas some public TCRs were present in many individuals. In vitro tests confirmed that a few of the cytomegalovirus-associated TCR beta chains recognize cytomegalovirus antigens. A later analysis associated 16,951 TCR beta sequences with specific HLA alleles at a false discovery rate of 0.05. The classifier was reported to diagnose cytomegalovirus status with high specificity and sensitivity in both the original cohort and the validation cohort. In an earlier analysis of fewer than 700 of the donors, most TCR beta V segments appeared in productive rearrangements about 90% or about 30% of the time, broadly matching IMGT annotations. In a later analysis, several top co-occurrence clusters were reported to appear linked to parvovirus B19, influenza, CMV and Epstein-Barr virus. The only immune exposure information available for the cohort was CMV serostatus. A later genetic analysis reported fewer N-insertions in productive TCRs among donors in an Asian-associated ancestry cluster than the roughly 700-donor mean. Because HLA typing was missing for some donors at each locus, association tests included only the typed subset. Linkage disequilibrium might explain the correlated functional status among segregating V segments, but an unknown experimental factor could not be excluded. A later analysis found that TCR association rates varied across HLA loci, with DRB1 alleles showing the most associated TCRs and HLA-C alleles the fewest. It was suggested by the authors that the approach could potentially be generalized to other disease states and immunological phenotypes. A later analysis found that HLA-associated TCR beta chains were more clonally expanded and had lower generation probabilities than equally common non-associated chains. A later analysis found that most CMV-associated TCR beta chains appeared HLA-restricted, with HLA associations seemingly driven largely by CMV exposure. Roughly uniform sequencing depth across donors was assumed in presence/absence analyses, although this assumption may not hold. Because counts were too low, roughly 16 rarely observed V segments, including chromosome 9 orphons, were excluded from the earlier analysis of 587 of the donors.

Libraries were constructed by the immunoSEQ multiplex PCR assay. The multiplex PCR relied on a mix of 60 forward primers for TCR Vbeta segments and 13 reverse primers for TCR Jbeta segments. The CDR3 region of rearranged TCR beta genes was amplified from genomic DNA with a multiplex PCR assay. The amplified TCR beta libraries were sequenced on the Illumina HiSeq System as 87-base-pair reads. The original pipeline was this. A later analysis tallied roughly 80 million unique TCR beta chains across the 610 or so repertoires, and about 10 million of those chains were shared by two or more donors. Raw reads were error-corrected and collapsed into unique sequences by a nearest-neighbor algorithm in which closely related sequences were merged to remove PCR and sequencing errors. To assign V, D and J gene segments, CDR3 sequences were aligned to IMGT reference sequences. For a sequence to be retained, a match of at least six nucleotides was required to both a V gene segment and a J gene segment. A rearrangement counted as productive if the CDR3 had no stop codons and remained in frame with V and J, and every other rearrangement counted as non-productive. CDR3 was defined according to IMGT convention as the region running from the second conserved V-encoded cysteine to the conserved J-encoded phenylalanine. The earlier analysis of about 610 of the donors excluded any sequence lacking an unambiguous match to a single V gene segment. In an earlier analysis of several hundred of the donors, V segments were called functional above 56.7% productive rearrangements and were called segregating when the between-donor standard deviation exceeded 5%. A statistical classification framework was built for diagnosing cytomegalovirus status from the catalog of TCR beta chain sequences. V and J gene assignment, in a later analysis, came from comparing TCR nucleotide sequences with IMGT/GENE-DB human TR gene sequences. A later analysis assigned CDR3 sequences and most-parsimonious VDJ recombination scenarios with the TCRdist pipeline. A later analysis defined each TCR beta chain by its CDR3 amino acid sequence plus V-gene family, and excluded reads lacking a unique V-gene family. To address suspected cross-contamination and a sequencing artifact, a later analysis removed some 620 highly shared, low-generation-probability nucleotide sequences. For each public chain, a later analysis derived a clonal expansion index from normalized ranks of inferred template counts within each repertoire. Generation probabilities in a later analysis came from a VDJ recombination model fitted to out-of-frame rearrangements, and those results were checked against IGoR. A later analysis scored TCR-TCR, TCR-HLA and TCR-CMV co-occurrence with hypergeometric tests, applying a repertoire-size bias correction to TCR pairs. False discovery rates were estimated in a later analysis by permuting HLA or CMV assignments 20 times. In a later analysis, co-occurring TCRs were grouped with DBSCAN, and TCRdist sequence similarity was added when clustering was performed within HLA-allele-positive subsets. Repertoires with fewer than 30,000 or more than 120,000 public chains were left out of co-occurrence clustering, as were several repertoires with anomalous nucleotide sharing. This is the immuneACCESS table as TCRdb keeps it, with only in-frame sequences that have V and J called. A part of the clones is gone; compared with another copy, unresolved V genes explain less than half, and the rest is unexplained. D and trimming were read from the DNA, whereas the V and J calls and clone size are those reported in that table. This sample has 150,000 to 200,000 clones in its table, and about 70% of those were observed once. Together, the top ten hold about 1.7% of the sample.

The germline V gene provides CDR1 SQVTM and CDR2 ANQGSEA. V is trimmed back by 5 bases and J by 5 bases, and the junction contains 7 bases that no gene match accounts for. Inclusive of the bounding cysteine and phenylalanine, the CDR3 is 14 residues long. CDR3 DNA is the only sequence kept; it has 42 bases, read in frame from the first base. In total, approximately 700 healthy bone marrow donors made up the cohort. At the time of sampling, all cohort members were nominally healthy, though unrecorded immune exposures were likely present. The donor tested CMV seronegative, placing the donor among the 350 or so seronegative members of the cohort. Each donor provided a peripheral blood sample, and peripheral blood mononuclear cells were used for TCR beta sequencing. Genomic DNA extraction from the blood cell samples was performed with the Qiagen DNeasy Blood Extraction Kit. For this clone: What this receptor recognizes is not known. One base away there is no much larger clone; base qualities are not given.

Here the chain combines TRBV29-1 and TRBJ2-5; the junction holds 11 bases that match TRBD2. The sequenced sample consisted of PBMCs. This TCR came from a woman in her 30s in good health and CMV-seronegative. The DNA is TGCAGCGTTATAGCGGGGGGGTACGACGAGACCCAGTACTTC. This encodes CSVIAGGYDETQYF.